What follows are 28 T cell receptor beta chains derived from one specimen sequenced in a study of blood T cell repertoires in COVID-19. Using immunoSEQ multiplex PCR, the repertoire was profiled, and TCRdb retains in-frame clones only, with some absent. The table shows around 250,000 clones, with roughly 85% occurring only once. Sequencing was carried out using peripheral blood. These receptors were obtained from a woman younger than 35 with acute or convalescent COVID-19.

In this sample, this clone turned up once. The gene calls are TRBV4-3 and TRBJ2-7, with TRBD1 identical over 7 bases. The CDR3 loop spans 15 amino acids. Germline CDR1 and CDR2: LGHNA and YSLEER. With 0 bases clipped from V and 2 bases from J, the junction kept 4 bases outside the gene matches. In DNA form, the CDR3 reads TGCGCCAGCAGCCAAGATCCCGGGACAGCCTACGAGCAGTACTTC. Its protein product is CASSQDPGTAYEQYF.

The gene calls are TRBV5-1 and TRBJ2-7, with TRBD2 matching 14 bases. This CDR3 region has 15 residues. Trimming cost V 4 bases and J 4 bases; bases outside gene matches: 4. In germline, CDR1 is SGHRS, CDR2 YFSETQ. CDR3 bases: TGCGCCAGCAGCATGACTAGCGGGAGGGTGTACGAGCAGTACTTC. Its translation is CASSMTSGRVYEQYF.

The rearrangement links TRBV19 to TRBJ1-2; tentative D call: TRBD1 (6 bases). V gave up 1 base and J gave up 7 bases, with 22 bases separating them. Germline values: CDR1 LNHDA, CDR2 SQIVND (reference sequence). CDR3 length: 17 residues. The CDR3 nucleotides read TGTGCCAGTAGTATAGGTCCGGACAGAGCCCTAACGTTTGGCTACACCTTC. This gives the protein CASSIGPDRALTFGYTF.

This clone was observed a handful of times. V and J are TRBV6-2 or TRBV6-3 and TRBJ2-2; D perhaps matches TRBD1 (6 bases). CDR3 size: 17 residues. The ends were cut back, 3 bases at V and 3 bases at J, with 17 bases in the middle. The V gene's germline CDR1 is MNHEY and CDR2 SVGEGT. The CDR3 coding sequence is TGTGCCAGCAGTTATGGGGGACACCCGCCTTACACCGGGGAGCTGTTTTTT. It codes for CASSYGGHPPYTGELFF.

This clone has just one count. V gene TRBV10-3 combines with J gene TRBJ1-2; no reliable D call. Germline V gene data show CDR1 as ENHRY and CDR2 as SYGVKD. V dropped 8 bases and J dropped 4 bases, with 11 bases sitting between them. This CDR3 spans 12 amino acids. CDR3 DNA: TGTGCCATCCCCGGACTGATCTATGGCTACACCTTC. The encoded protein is CAIPGLIYGYTF.

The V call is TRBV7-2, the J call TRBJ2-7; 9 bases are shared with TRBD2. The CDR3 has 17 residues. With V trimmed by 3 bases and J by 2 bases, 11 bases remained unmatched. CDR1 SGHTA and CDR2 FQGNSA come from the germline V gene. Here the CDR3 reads CASSFGTSGHTAYEQYF. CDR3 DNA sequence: TGTGCCAGCAGCTTCGGTACTAGCGGGCATACCGCCTACGAGCAGTACTTC.

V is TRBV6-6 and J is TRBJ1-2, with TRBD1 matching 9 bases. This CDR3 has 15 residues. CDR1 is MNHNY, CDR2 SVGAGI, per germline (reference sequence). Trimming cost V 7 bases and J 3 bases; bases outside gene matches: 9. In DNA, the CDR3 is TGTGCCAGCACTCCGAACAGGGGGCGGCACTATGGCTACACCTTC. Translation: CASTPNRGRHYGYTF.

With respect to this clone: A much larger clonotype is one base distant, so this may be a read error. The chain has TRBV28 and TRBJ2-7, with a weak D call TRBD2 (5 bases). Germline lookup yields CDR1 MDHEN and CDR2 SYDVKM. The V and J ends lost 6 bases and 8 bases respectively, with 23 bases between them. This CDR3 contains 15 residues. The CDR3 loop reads CASSRPPGVVPKQYF. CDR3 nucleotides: TGTGCCAGCAGCCGTCCTCCCGGGGTGGTCCCCAAGCAGTACTTC.

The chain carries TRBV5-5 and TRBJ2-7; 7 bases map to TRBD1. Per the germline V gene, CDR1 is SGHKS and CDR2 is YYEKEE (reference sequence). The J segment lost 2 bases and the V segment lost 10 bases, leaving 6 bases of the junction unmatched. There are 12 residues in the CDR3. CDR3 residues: CACNRGPYEQYF. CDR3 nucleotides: TGTGCCTGTAACAGGGGACCCTACGAGCAGTACTTC.

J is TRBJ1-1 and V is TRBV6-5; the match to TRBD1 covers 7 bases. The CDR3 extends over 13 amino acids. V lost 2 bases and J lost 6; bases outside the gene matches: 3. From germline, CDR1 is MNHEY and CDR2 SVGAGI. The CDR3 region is CASSYRDRAEAFF. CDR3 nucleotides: TGTGCCAGCAGTTACCGGGACAGAGCTGAAGCTTTCTTT.

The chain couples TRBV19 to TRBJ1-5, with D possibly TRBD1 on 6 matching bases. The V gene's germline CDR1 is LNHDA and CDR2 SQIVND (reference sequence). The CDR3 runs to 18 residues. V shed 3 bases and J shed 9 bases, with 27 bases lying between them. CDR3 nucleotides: TGTGCCAGTAGTATCCGGCGGACAGCAAGAGGCATCTTGGTGCCCCAGCATTTT. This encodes CASSIRRTARGILVPQHF. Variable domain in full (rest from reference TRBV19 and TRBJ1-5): DGGITQSPKYLFRKEGQNVTLSCEQNLNHDAMYWYRQDPGQGLRLIYYSQIVNDFQKGDIAEGYSVSREKKESFPLTVTSAQKNPTAFYLCASSIRRTARGILVPQHFGDGTRLSIL.

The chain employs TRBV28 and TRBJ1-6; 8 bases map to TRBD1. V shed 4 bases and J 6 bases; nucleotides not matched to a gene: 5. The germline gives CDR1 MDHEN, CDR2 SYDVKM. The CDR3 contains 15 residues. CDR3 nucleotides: TGTGCCAGCAGTTCCTCGGACAGGGCTAATTCACCCCTCCACTTT. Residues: CASSSSDRANSPLHF.

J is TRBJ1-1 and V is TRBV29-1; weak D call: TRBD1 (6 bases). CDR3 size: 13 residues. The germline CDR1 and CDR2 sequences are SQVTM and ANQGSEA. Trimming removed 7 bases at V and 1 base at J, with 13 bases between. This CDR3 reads CSAGTGRNTEAFF. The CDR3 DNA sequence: TGCAGCGCCGGTACAGGGAGGAACACTGAAGCTTTCTTT. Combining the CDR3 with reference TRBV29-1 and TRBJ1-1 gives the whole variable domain SAVISQKPSRDICQRGTSLTIQCQVDSQVTMMFWYRQQPGQSLTLIATANQGSEATYESGFVIDKFPISRPNLTFSTLTVSNMSPEDSSIYLCSAGTGRNTEAFFGQGTRLTVV.

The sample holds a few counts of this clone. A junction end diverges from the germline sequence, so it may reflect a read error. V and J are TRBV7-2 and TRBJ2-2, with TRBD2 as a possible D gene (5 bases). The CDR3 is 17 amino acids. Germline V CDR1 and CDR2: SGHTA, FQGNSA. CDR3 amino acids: CASSVARAQILAGELFF. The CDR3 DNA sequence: TGTGCCAGCAGCGTAGCGCGTGCACAGATACTAGCCGGGGAGCTGTTTTTT.

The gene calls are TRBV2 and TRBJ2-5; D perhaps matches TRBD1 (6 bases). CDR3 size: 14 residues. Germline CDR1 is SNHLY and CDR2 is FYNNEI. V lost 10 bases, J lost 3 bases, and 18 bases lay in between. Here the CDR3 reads CAIDGTKGEETQYF. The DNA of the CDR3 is TGTGCCATAGACGGGACCAAGGGGGAAGAGACCCAGTACTTC.

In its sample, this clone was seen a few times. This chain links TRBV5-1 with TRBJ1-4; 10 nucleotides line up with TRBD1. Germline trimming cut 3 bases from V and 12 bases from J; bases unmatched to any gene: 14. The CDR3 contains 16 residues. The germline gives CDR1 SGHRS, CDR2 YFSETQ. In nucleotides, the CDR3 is TGCGCCAGCAGCTCGCTTACCGGGACAGGGGCTCCCCAACTGTTTTTT. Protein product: CASSSLTGTGAPQLFF.

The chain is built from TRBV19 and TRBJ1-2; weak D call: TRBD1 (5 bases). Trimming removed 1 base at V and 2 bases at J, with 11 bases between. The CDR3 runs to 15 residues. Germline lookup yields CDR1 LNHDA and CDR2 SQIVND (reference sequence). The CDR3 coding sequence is TGTGCCAGTAGTATAGTTTTGACAGTAAACTATGGCTACACCTTC. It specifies CASSIVLTVNYGYTF.

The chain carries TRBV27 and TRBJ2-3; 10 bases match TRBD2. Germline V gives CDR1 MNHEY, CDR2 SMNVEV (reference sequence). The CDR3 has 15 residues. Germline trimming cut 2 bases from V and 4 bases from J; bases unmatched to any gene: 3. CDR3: CASSLGAGGADTQYF. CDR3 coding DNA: TGTGCCAGCAGTTTAGGAGCGGGAGGGGCAGATACGCAGTATTTT.

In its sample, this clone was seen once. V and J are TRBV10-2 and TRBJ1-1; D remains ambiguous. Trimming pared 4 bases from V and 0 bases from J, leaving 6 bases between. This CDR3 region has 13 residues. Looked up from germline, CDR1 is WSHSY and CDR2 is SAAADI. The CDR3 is CASSAGMNTEAFF. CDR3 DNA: TGCGCCAGCAGTGCCGGTATGAACACTGAAGCTTTCTTT.

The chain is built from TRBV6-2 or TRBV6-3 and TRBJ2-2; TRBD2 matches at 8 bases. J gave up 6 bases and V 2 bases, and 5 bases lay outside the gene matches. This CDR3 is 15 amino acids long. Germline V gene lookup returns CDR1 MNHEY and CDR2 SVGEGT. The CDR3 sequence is CASSYMGLEAGELFF. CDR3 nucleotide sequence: TGTGCCAGCAGTTACATGGGACTAGAGGCCGGGGAGCTGTTTTTT.

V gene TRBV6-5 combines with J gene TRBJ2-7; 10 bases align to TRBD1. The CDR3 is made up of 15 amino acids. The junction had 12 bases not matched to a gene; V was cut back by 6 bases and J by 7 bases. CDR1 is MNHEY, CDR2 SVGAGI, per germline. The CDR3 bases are TGTGCCAGCAGAGCCACCCGACAGGGGGCACGGGAGCAGTACTTC. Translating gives CASRATRQGAREQYF.

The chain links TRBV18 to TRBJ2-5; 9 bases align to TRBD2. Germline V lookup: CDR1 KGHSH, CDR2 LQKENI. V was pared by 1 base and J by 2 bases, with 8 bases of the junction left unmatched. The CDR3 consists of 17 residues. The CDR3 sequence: CASSPLLTSGKQETQYF. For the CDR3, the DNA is TGTGCCAGCTCACCACTGTTGACTAGCGGAAAACAAGAGACCCAGTACTTC.

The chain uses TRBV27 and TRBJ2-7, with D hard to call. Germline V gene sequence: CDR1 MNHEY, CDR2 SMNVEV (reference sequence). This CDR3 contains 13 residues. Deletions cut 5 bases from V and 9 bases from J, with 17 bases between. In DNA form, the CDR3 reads TGTGCCAGCAGTCACTCGACTCGGTCGGGGCAGTACTTC. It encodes CASSHSTRSGQYF.

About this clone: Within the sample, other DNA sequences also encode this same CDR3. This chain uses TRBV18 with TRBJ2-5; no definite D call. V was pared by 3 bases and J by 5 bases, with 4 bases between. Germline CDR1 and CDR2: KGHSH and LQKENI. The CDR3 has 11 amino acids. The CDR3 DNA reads TGTGCCAGCTCACCGGAGGAGACCCAGTACTTC. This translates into CASSPEETQYF.

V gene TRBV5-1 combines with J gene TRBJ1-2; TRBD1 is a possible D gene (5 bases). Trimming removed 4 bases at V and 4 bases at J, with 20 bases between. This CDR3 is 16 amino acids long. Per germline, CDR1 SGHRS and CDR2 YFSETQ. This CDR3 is CASSPDRQTDPYGYTF. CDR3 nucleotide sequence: TGCGCCAGCAGCCCGGACCGACAGACCGATCCCTATGGCTACACCTTC.

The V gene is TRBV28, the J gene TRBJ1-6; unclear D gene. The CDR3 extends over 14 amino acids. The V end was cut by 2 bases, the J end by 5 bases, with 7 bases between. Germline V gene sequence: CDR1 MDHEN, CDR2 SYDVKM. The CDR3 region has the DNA TGTGCCAGCAGTTTAGTCCCAAATAATTCACCCCTCCACTTT. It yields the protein CASSLVPNNSPLHF.

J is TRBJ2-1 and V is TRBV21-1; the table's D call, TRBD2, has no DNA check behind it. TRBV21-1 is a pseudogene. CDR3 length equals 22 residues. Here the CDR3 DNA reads TGTGCCAGCAGCAAAGAGGAATGTGGGACTAGCGGGAGTCGTGGCTCCTACAATGAGCAGTTCTTC. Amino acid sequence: CASSKEECGTSGSRGSYNEQFF.

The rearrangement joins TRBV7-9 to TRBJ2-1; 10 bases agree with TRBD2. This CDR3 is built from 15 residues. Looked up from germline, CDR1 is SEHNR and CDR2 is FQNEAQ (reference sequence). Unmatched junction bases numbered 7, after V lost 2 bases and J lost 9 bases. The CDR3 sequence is CASSLTGAGGGEQFF. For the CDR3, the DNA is TGTGCCAGCAGCTTAACCGGAGCGGGAGGGGGTGAGCAGTTCTTC.